What follows describes a single TCR beta chain. Germline CDR1 MNHEY, CDR2 SMNVEV (reference sequence). This CDR3 contains 12 residues. Deletions cut 6 bases from V and 0 bases from J, with 4 bases between. CD25+CD127- cells were obtained by sorting CD4+ cells, for 4 to 6 patients. PBMCs provided sorted CD4+ and CD8+ T cells. Sequencing relied on a cDNA template that was reverse transcribed from extracted RNA. Method: immunoSEQ multiplex PCR; TCRdb's copy keeps in-frame clones and lacks some. Of 13,000 to 15,000 clones listed, around 50% are singletons. The data were taken from a study of CD8+ T cells in alopecia areata.

The clonotype originates from a human donor with alopecia areata. Sequenced material: CD4+ Tregs sorted from blood. V and J are TRBV27 and TRBJ2-3; no clear D. The CDR3 region is CASSLSTDTQYF. The CDR3, as DNA: TGTGCCAGCAGCCTAAGCACAGATACGCAGTATTTT.